The sequence of this T cell receptor beta chain was determined in a study of blood T cells in healthy people across ages. A second PCR, run for roughly 6 to 11 cycles, used a sample-barcoded 5' primer plus a J-beta primer mix. TCRdb itself ran the 5' RACE reads through MiXCR, one entry per CDR3 protein. Of 600,000 to 1,000,000 distinct CDR3 sequences in the sample, approximately 25% were seen once. Germline V gene lookup returns CDR1 DFQATT and CDR2 SNEGSKA (reference sequence). There are 18 residues in the CDR3. Deletions cut 7 bases from V and 4 bases from J, with 26 bases between. A further study also used this sample, focusing on T cells of mothers and their children. That paper adds: The people who donated were a few healthy Caucasian mothers and their six children. The shaping of TCR recombination output by thymic selection is similar in related and unrelated pairs. Related mother-child pairs showed slightly higher but non-significant overlap than unrelated pairs.

This receptor was identified in a boy between 5 and 17 years old in good health. The chain has TRBV20-1 and TRBJ2-6, with D perhaps matching TRBD1 or TRBD2 (5 bases each). Sequenced input: blood. The CDR3 region is CSVPGNGGGVDGANVLTF. The CDR3 DNA follows: TGCAGTGTCCCAGGGAACGGAGGCGGAGTAGACGGGGCCAACGTCCTGACTTTC.